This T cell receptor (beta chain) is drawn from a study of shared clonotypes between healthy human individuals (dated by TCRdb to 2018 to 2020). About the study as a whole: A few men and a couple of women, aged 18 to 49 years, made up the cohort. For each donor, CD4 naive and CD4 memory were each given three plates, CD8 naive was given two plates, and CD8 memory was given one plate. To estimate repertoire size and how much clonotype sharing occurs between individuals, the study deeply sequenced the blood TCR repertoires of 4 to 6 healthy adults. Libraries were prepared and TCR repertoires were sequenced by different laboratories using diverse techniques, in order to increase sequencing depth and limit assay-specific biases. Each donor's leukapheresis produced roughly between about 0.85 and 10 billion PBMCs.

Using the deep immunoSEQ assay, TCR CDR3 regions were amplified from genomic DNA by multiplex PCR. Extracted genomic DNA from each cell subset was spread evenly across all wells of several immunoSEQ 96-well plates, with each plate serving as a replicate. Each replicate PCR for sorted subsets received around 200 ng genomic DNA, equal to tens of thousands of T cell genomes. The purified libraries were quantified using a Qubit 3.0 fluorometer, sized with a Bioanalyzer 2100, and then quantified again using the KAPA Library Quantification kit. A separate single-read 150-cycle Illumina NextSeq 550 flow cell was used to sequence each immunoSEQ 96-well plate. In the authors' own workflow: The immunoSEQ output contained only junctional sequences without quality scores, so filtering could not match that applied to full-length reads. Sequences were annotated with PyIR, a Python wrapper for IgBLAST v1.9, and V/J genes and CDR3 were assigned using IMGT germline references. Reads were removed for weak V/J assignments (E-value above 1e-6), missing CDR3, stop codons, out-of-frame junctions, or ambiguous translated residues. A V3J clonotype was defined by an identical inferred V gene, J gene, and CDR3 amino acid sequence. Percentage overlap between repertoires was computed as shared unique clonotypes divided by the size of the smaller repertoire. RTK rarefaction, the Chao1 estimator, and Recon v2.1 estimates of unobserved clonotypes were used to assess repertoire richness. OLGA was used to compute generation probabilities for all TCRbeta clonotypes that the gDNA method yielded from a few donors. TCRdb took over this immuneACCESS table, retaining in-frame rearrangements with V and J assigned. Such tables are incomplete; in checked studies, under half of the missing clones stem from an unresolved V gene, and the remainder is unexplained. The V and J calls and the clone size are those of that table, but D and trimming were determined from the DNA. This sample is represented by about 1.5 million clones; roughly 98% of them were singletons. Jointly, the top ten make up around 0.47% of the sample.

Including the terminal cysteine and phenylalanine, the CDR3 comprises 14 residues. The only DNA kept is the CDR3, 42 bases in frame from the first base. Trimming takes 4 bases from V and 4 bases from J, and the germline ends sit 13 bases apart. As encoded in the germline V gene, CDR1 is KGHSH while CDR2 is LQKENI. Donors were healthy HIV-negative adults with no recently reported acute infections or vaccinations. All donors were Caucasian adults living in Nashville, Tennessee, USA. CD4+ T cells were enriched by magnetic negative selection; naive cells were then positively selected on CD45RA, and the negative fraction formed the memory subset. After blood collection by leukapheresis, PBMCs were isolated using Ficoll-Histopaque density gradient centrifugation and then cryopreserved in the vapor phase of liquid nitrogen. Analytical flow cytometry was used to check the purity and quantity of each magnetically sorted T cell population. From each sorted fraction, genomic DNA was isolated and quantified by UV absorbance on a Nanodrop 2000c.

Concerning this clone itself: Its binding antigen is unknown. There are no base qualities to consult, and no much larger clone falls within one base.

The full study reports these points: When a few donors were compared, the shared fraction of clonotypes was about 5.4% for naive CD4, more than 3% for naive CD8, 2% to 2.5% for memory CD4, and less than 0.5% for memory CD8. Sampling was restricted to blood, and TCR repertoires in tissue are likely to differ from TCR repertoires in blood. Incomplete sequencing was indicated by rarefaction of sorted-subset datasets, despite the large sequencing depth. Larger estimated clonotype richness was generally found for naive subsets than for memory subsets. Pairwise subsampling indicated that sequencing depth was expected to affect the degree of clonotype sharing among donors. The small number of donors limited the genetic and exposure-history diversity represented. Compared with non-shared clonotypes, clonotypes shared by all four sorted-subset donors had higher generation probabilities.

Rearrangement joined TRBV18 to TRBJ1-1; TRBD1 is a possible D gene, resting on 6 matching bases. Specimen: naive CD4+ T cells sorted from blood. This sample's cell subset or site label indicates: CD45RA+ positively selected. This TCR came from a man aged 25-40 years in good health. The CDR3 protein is CASSQNREGTEAFF. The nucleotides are TGTGCCAGCTCACAAAACAGGGAGGGCACTGAAGCTTTCTTT. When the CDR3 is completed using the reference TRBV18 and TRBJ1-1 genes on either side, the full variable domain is NAGVMQNPRHLVRRRGQEARLRCSPMKGHSHVYWYRQLPEEGLKFMVYLQKENIIDESGMPKERFSAEFPKEGPSILRIQQVVRGDSAAYFCASSQNREGTEAFFGQGTRLTVV.